A selection of T cell receptor beta chains follows, all from one sample in a study of blood T cell repertoires in COVID-19. Profiling relied on immunoSEQ multiplex PCR, and the TCRdb table lists in-frame clones only, not all of them. The sample includes around 300,000 clones, around 89% of them seen just once. Sequenced sample: PBMCs or T cells enriched from blood (not recorded which). These receptor sequences come from a woman aged 45-65 years who had recovered from COVID-19. The CDR3 runs from the conserved cysteine through the conserved F or W. The D gene is left open where the match is weak. Clone sizes are given selectively: once, few, many, or a class where the clone is expanded.

j_call: TRBJ1-5; v_call: TRBV6-5; clone_size: .; d_call: .; cdr3_nt: TGTGCCAGCATCCCAGTGGAGGCCAGCAATCAGCCCCAGCATTTT; cdr3_aa: CASIPVEASNQPQHF
j_call: TRBJ1-2; v_call: TRBV4-2; clone_size: .; d_call: TRBD1; cdr3_nt: TGTGCCAGCAGCCAAAGGACAGGGACTTCGAATGGCTACACCTTC; cdr3_aa: CASSQRTGTSNGYTF
j_call: TRBJ2-1; v_call: TRBV11-2; clone_size: .; d_call: TRBD2; cdr3_nt: TGTGCCAGCAGCTTAATGAGGGAGGGCCCGATCTTC; cdr3_aa: CASSLMREGPIF
j_call: TRBJ1-5; v_call: TRBV2; clone_size: .; d_call: TRBD1; cdr3_nt: TGTGCCAGCAGCTGGACAGGGGACAATCAGCCCCAGCATTTT; cdr3_aa: CASSWTGDNQPQHF
j_call: TRBJ1-2; v_call: TRBV28; clone_size: once; d_call: .; cdr3_nt: TGTGCCAGCAGTGCGAATGGCTACACCTTC; cdr3_aa: CASSANGYTF
j_call: TRBJ2-1; v_call: TRBV7-9; clone_size: once; d_call: .; cdr3_nt: TGTGCCAGCAGCTTAGCGAGCGGGTCGGATCACAATGAGCAGTTCTTC; cdr3_aa: CASSLASGSDHNEQFF
j_call: TRBJ1-1; v_call: TRBV30; clone_size: .; d_call: TRBD1; cdr3_nt: TGTGCCTGGAGGAGGACAGGGGCGCCGAACACTGAAGCTTTCTTT; cdr3_aa: CAWRRTGAPNTEAFF
j_call: TRBJ2-3; v_call: TRBV5-1; clone_size: .; d_call: .; cdr3_nt: TGCGCCAGCAGCTGGGATGGGACTCTAGGCGCAGATACGCAGTATTTT; cdr3_aa: CASSWDGTLGADTQYF
j_call: TRBJ1-1; v_call: TRBV6-6; clone_size: .; d_call: TRBD1; cdr3_nt: TGTGCCAGCAGTTACTCGCCGGGGACAGGGCTCGTAGCTTTCTTT; cdr3_aa: CASSYSPGTGLVAFF
j_call: TRBJ1-6; v_call: TRBV7-9; clone_size: .; d_call: TRBD1; cdr3_nt: TGTGCCAGCAGCTTATATATCGCAGGGGGCGCGGGTAATTCACCCCTCCACTTT; cdr3_aa: CASSLYIAGGAGNSPLHF
j_call: TRBJ1-5; v_call: TRBV7-2; clone_size: .; d_call: TRBD1; cdr3_nt: TGTGCCAGCAGCTTGGACAGGAGCAATCAGCCCCAGCATTTT; cdr3_aa: CASSLDRSNQPQHF
j_call: TRBJ1-5; v_call: TRBV7-8; clone_size: .; d_call: TRBD1; cdr3_nt: TGTGCCAGCAGCCGCGACAGGGGTCCCCAGCATTTT; cdr3_aa: CASSRDRGPQHF
j_call: TRBJ1-5; v_call: TRBV9; clone_size: .; d_call: .; cdr3_nt: TGTGCCAGCAGCGTACAGGGTTCCGATCAGCCCCAGCATTTT; cdr3_aa: CASSVQGSDQPQHF
j_call: TRBJ1-5; v_call: TRBV28; clone_size: once; d_call: TRBD1; cdr3_nt: TGTGCCAGCAGTTTGTCCATCGACAGGGGCGGTCAGCCCCAGCATTTT; cdr3_aa: CASSLSIDRGGQPQHF
j_call: TRBJ2-7; v_call: TRBV7-8; clone_size: .; d_call: TRBD1; cdr3_nt: TGTGCCAGCAGCAAAAGACAGGGGAACGAGCAGTACTTC; cdr3_aa: CASSKRQGNEQYF
j_call: TRBJ2-7; v_call: TRBV6-5; clone_size: .; d_call: TRBD2; cdr3_nt: TGTGCCATCCGCCCTAGCGGGGGAACCTACGAGCAGTACTTC; cdr3_aa: CAIRPSGGTYEQYF
j_call: TRBJ2-3; v_call: TRBV7-6; clone_size: .; d_call: TRBD1; cdr3_nt: TGTGCCAGCAGCTCAGTGGGACAGGGAGACCACACAGATACGCAGTATTTT; cdr3_aa: CASSSVGQGDHTDTQYF
j_call: TRBJ1-3; v_call: TRBV28; clone_size: .; d_call: TRBD1; cdr3_nt: TGTGCCAGCAGTGGACAGGGCTCTGGAAACACCATATATTTT; cdr3_aa: CASSGQGSGNTIYF
j_call: TRBJ2-7; v_call: TRBV4-2; clone_size: once; d_call: TRBD2; cdr3_nt: TGTGCCAGCGGGGTAGCGGGAGGGCCTGGTGAGCAGTACTTC; cdr3_aa: CASGVAGGPGEQYF
j_call: TRBJ2-2; v_call: TRBV19; clone_size: once; d_call: TRBD1; cdr3_nt: TGTGCCAGTAGTTCCCAGGGGGCTGCTGGGGAGCTGTTTTTT; cdr3_aa: CASSSQGAAGELFF
j_call: TRBJ2-7; v_call: TRBV19; clone_size: .; d_call: TRBD2; cdr3_nt: TGTGCCAGTAGTATCGGACTAGCGGGAACGTACGAGCAGTACTTC; cdr3_aa: CASSIGLAGTYEQYF
j_call: TRBJ2-3; v_call: TRBV27; clone_size: .; d_call: .; cdr3_nt: TGTGCCAGCCGCTCAAGCGCGGGACGGAACACAGATACGCAGTATTTT; cdr3_aa: CASRSSAGRNTDTQYF
j_call: TRBJ1-2; v_call: TRBV6-5; clone_size: .; d_call: .; cdr3_nt: TGTGCCAGCAGTTCCCCAGCGTCTAACTATGGCTACACCTTC; cdr3_aa: CASSSPASNYGYTF
j_call: TRBJ1-3; v_call: TRBV7-2; clone_size: .; d_call: .; cdr3_nt: TGTGCCAGCAGTCCCCGACTTTTCTCTGGAAACACCATATATTTT; cdr3_aa: CASSPRLFSGNTIYF
j_call: TRBJ1-5; v_call: TRBV28; clone_size: few; d_call: TRBD1; cdr3_nt: TGTGCCAGCAGTTTAGGACAGGGGGGGAATCAGCCCCAGCATTTT; cdr3_aa: CASSLGQGGNQPQHF
j_call: TRBJ2-5; v_call: TRBV4-1; clone_size: .; d_call: TRBD1; cdr3_nt: TGCGCCAGCAGCCAAGCTGGGACAGGGGGCGGAGAGACCCAGTACTTC; cdr3_aa: CASSQAGTGGGETQYF
j_call: TRBJ2-1; v_call: TRBV5-1; clone_size: .; d_call: TRBD2; cdr3_nt: TGCGCCAGCAGCTTGCTCGCCGGTGCGGGGGTCTACAATGAGCAGTTCTTC; cdr3_aa: CASSLLAGAGVYNEQFF
j_call: TRBJ2-2; v_call: TRBV11-3; clone_size: .; d_call: TRBD2; cdr3_nt: TGTGCCAGCGGTAAGACTAGCGGAACCACCGGGGAGCTGTTTTTT; cdr3_aa: CASGKTSGTTGELFF
j_call: TRBJ2-1; v_call: TRBV6-2/TRBV6-3; clone_size: .; d_call: TRBD2; cdr3_nt: TGTGCCAGCAGTTACTCGACACGTCGGCTAGCGGGAGGCTCCTCCTACAATGAGCAGTTCTTC; cdr3_aa: CASSYSTRRLAGGSSYNEQFF